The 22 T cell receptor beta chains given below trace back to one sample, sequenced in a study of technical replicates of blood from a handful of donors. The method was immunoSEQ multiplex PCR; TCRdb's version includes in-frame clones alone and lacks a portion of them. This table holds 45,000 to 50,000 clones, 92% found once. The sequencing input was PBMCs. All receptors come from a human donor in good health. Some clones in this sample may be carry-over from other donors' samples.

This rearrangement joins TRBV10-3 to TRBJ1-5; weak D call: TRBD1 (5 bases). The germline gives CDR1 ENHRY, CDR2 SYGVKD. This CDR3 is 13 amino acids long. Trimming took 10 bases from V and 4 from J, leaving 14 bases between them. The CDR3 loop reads CASTGGLNQPQHF. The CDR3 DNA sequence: TGTGCCAGCACCGGGGGGTTGAATCAGCCCCAGCATTTT.

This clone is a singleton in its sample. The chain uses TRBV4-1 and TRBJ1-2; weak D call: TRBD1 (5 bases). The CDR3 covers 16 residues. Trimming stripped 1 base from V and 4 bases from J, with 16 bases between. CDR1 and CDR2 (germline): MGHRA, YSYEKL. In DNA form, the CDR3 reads TGCGCCAGCAGCCAAGGCCACGGACATACATCCTATGGCTACACCTTC. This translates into CASSQGHGHTSYGYTF.

The CDR3 bases are TGTGCCAGCAGCTTAGTAGCACCTGGGGCTTTCTTT. Protein sequence: CASSLVAPGAFF. The chain is built from TRBV7-9 and TRBJ1-1, with D unclear. Germline V gives CDR1 SEHNR, CDR2 FQNEAQ (reference sequence). The CDR3 covers 12 residues. V was trimmed by 1 base and J by 11 bases, leaving 11 bases between them.

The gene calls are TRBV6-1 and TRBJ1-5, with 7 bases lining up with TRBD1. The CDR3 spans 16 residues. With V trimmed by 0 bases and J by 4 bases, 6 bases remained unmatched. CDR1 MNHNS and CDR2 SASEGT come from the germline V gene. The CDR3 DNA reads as TGTGCCAGCAGTGAAGCGCTGTCAGGGGGGAATCAGCCCCAGCATTTT. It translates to CASSEALSGGNQPQHF.

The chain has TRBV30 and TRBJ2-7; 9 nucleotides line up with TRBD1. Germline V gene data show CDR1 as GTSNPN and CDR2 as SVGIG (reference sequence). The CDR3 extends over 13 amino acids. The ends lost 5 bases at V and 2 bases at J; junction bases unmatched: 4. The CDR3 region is CAWGTGTTYEQYF. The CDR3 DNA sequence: TGTGCCTGGGGGACAGGGACTACCTACGAGCAGTACTTC.

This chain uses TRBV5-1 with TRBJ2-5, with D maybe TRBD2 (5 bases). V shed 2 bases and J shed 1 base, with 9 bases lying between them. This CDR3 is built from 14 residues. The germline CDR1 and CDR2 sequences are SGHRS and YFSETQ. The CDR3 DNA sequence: TGCGCCAGCAGCTTAGGAGCGGCCCAAGAGACCCAGTACTTC. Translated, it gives CASSLGAAQETQYF.

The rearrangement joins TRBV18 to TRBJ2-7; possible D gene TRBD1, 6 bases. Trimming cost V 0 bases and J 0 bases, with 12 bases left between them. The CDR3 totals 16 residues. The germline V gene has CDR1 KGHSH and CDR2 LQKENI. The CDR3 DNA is TGTGCCAGCTCACCACCCAGACAGGCGAGCTCCTACGAGCAGTACTTC. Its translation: CASSPPRQASSYEQYF.

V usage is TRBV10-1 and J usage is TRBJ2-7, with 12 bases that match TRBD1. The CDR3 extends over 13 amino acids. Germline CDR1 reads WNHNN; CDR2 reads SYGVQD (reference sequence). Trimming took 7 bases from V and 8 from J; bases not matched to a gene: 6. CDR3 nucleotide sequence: TGCGCCAGCATTGGGACAGGGGGCAATCAGCAGTACTTC. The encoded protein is CASIGTGGNQQYF.

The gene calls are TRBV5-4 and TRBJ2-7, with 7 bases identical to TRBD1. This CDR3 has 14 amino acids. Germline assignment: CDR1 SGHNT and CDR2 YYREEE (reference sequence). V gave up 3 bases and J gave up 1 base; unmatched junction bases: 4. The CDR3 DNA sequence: TGTGCCAGCAGCTCCGGCAGGGGGTCCTACGAGCAGTACTTC. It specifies CASSSGRGSYEQYF.

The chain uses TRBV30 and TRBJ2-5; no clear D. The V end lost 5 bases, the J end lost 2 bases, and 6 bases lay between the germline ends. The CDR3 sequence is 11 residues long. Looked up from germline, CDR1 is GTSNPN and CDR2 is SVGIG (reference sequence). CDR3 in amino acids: CAWDLQETQYF. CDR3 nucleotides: TGTGCCTGGGACTTACAAGAGACCCAGTACTTC.

The CDR3: CASSLARVNTGELFF. The CDR3 nucleotides are TGTGCCAGCAGTCTGGCCAGGGTGAACACCGGGGAGCTGTTTTTT. V gene TRBV2 combines with J gene TRBJ2-2; possibly TRBD1 for D (5 bases). Per germline, CDR1 SNHLY and CDR2 FYNNEI. The germline V and J ends were trimmed by 5 bases and 1 base, with 11 bases remaining between them. The CDR3 has 15 amino acids.

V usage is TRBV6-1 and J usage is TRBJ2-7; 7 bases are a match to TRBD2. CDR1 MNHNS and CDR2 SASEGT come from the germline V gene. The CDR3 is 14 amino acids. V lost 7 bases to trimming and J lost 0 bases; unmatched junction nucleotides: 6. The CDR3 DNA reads TGTGCCAGCATGGCGGGGGTGACCTCCTACGAGCAGTACTTC. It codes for CASMAGVTSYEQYF.

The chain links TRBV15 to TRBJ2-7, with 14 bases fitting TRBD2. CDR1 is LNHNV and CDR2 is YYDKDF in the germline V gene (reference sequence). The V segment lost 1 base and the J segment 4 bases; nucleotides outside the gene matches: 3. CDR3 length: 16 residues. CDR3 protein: CATSRGGLAGGYEQYF. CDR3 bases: TGTGCCACCAGCAGAGGCGGACTAGCGGGAGGATACGAGCAGTACTTC.

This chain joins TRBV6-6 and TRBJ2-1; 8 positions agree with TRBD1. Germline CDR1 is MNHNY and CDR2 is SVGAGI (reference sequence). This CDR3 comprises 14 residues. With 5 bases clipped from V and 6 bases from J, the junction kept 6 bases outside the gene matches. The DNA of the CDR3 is TGTGCCAGCAGTCCCGGGACAGGCGGCAATGAGCAGTTCTTC. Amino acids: CASSPGTGGNEQFF.

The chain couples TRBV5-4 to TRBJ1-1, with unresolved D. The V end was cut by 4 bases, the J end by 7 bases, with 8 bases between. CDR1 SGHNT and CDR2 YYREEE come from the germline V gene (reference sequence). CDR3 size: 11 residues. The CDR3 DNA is TGTGCCAGCAGCGGGCCCCTTGAAGCTTTCTTT. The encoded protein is CASSGPLEAFF.

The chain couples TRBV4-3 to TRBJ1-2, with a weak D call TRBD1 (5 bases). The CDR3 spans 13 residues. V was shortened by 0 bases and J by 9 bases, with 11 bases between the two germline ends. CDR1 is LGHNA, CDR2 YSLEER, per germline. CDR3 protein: CASSQDPRQSYTF. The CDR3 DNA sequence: TGCGCCAGCAGCCAAGATCCGAGACAGAGCTACACCTTC.

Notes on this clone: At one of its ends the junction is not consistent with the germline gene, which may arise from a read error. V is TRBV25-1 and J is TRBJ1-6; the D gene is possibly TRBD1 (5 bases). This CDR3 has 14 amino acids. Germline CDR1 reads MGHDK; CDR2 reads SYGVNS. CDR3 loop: CASRRDSNNSPLHF. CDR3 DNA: TGTGCCAGCAGAAGGGACTCCAATAATTCACCCCTCCACTTT.

The CDR3: CATVRLAGQETQYF. CDR3 coding DNA: TGTGCCACGGTCCGGCTAGCGGGGCAAGAGACCCAGTACTTC. This chain uses TRBV13 with TRBJ2-5, with 9 bases aligning to TRBD2. This CDR3 has 14 amino acids. Trimming removed 10 bases from V and 2 bases from J; junction bases left unmatched: 8. The germline gives CDR1 PRHDT, CDR2 FYEKMQ (reference sequence). The whole variable domain, filled in from reference TRBV13 and TRBJ2-5, reads AAGVIQSPRHLIKEKRETATLKCYPIPRHDTVYWYQQGPGQDPQFLISFYEKMQSDKGSIPDRFSAQQFSDYHSELNMSSLELGDSALYFCATVRLAGQETQYFGPGTRLLVL.

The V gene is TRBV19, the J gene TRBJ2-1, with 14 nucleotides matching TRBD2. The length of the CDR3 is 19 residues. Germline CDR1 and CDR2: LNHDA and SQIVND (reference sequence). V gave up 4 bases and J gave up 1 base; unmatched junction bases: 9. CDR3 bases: TGTGCCAGTAGTAGCCTGACTAGCGGGAGGGCCTTGTCCTACAATGAGCAGTTCTTC. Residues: CASSSLTSGRALSYNEQFF.

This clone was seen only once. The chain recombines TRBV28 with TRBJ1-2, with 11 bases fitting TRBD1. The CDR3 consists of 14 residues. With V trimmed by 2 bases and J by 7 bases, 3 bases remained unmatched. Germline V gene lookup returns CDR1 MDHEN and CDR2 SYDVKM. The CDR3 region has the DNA TGTGCCAGCAGTTTACGGACAGGGGGCTTTGGCTACACCTTC. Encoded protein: CASSLRTGGFGYTF.

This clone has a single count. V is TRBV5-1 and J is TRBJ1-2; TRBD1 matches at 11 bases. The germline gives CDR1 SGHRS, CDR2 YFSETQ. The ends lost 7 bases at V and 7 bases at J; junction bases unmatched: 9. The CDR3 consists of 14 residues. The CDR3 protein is CASGNRDRGFGYTF. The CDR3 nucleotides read TGCGCCAGCGGGAACCGGGACAGGGGGTTTGGCTACACCTTC.

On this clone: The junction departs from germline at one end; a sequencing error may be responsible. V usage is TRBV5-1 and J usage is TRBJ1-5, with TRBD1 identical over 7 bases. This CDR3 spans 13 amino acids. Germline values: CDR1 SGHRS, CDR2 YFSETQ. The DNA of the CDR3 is TGCGCCAGTAGACAGGGTAGCGATCAGCCCCAGCATTTT. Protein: CASRQGSDQPQHF.